The clone carrying this T cell receptor beta chain turned up a few times. The data are from a study of blood T cell repertoires in COVID-19. Repertoires were generated with immunoSEQ multiplex PCR, while TCRdb's copy carries only in-frame clones and drops some. The data contain just over 200,000 clones, approximately 90% of them singletons. Germline values: CDR1 KGHDR, CDR2 SFDVKD. The CDR3 is 14 residues long. V was cut by 5 bases and J by 4 bases, with 13 bases left in between. Sequencing input: peripheral blood. The receptor was isolated from a man aged 80 or over with acute or convalescent COVID-19. This chain links TRBV24-1 with TRBJ1-2; D is possibly TRBD1 (5 bases). CDR3 nucleotides: TGTGCCACCAGTGGGGGGGTTCAAGGCTATGGCTACACCTTC. Translation gives CATSGGVQGYGYTF.